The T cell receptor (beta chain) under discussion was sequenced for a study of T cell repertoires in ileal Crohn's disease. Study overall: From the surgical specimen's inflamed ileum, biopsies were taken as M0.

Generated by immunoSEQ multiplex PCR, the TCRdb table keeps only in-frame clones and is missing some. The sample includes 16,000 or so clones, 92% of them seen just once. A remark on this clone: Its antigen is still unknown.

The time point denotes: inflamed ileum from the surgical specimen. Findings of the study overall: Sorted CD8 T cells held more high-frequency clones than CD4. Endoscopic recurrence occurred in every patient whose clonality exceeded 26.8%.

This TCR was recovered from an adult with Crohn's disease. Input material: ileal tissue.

CDR3 protein: CASRRTEYEQYF. The CDR3 nucleotides read TGTGCCAGCCGTAGGACGGAGTACGAGCAGTACTTC. This chain joins TRBV28 and TRBJ2-7; D not certain. The V end lost 8 bases, the J end lost 4 bases, and 12 bases lay between the germline ends. Germline loops: CDR1 MDHEN, CDR2 SYDVKM. CDR3 length equals 12 residues.